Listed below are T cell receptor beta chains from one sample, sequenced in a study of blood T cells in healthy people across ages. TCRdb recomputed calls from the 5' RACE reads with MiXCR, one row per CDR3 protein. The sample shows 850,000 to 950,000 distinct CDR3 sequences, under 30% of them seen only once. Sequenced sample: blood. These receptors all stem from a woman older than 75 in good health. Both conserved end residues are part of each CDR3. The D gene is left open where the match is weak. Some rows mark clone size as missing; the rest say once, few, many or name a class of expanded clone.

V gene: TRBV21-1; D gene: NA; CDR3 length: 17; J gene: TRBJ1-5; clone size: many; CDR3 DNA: TGTGGGGCGGGACAGGGGGCCCGGTGGAATAGCCATCAGCCCCAGCATTTT; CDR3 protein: CGAGQGARWNSHQPQHF
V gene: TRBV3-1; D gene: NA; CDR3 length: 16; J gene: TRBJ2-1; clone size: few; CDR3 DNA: TGTGCCAGCAGCCACTCCACAAGAATCGCAACGAATGAGCAGTTCTTC; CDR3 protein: CASSHSTRIATNEQFF
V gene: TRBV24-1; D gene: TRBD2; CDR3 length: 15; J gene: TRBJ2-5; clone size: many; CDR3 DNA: TGTGCCACCGGGGGGGGACTAGCGGTCCAAGAGACCCAGTACTTC; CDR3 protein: CATGGGLAVQETQYF
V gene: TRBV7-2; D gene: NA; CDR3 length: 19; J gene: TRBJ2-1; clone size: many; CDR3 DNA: TGTGCCAGCAGCTTCGTTTTCTGGTTTGCGGATAGCTCCTACAATGAGCAGTTCTTC; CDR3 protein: CASSFVFWFADSSYNEQFF
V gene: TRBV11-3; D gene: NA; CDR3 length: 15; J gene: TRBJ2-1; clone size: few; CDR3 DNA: TGTGCCAGCAGCACCGCCGGGGGTCCCTACAATGAGCAGTTCTTC; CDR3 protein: CASSTAGGPYNEQFF
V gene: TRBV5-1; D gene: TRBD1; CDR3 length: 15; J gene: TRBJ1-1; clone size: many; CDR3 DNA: TGCGCCAGCAGCCCACAGGGACAGCTTAACACTGAAGCTTTCTTT; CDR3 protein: CASSPQGQLNTEAFF
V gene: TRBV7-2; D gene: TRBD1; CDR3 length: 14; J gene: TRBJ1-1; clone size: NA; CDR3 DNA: TGTGCCAGCAGGGGGAACAGGGGATTTACTGAAGCTTTCTTT; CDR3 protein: CASRGNRGFTEAFF
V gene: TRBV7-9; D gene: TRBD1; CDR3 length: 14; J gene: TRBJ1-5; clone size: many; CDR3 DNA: TGTGCCAGCAGCCGGACAGGGCTAAATCAGCCCCAGCATTTT; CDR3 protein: CASSRTGLNQPQHF
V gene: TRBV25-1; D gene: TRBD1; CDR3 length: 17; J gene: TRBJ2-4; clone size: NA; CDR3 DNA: TGTGCCAGCAGCGGGACAGGGGATTATCAAGCCAAAAACATTCAGTACTTC; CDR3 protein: CASSGTGDYQAKNIQYF
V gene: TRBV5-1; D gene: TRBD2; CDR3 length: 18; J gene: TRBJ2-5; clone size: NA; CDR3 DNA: TGTGCCAGCAACTTCGAGCGGGGGGGCCCCAACACCAAAGAGACCCAGTACTTC; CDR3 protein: CASNFERGGPNTKETQYF
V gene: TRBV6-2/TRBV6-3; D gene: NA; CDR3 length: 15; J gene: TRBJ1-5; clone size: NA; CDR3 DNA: TGTGCCAGCAGCCCAGGGGAGACGGGCAATCAGCCCCAGCATTTT; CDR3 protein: CASSPGETGNQPQHF
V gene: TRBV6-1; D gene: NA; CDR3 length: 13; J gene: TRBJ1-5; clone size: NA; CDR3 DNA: TGTGCCAGCGGTGGACAGCTGAATCAGCTCCAGCATTTT; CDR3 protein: CASGGQLNQLQHF
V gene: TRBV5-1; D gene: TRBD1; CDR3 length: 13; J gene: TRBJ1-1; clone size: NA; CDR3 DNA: TGCGCCAGCAGCGACTACAGGGGCACTGAAGCTTTCTTT; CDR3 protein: CASSDYRGTEAFF
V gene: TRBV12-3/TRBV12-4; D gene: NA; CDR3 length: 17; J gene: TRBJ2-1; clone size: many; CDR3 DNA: TGTGCCAGCAGTCCCGTCACTAGCAAGAGCTCCTACAATGAGCAGTTCTTC; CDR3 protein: CASSPVTSKSSYNEQFF
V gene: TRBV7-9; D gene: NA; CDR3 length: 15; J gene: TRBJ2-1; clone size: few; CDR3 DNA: TGTGCCAGCAGCCCCTTCGGATTGCCCTGCAATGAGCAGTTCTTC; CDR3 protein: CASSPFGLPCNEQFF
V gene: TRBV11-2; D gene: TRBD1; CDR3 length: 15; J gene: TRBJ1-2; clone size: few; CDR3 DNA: TGTGCCAGCAGCTCTACGGACAGGGGCCAGTATGGCTACACCTTC; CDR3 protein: CASSSTDRGQYGYTF
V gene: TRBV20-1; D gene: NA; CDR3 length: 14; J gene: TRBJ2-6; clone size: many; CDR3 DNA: TGCAGTGCTGCCACAGGGAGTGGGGCCAACGTCCTGACTTTC; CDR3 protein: CSAATGSGANVLTF
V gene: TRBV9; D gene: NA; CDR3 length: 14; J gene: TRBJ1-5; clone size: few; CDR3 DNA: TGTGCCAGCAGCGTAGACTGGGGAGACCAGCCCCAGCATTTT; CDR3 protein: CASSVDWGDQPQHF
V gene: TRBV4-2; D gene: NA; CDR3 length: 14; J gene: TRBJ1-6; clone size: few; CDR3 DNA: TGTGCCAGCAGCCAAGATAGGGGGGTTTCACCCCTCCACTTT; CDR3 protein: CASSQDRGVSPLHF
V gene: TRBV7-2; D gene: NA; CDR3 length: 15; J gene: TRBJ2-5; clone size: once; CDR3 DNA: TGTGCCGGCACCTTCCGTCGGGGCGGAGTCGATGAGCAGTACTTC; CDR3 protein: CAGTFRRGGVDEQYF
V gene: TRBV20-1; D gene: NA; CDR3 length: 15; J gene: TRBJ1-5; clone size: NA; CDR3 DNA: TGCAGTGCTAGGAAAAGGGTAAATGGCAATCAGCCCCAGCATTTT; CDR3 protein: CSARKRVNGNQPQHF
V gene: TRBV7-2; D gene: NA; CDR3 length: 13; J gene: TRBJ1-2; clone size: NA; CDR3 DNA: TGTGCCAGCAGCTTAGATTACAGTGTAGGCCACACCTTC; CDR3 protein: CASSLDYSVGHTF
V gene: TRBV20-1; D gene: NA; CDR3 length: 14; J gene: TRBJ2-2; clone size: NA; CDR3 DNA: TGCAGTGCTAGAGTAGGTGGATACACCGGGGAGCTGTTTTTT; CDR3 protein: CSARVGGYTGELFF
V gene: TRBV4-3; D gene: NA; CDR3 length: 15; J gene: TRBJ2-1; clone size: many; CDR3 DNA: TGCGCCAGCAGCCAAGATAGGTCGGGCAGGTATGAGCAGTTCTTC; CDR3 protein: CASSQDRSGRYEQFF